This T cell receptor (beta chain) was retrieved from a study of T cells in tuberculosis. Study in general: Blood was taken before or within 7 days of anti-tuberculosis therapy.

Time point here: new active TB diagnosis, blood taken before or within 7 days of starting treatment. Each patient had positive sputum smear microscopy and/or positive culture. Repertoires were generated with immunoSEQ multiplex PCR, while TCRdb's copy carries only in-frame clones and drops some. The table records under 40,000 clones, roughly 95% of them present only once. The CDR3 runs 15 residues. The trim removed 6 bases at V and 8 bases at J, leaving 12 bases unmatched. Germline lookup yields CDR1 SGHVS and CDR2 FQNEAQ. Whole-study findings and limits: Smaller alpha distances in active tuberculosis partly reflected shorter CDR3-alpha lengths.

This clone was seen once. Its antigen remains unknown. V is TRBV7-8 and J is TRBJ1-4; 7 nucleotides match TRBD1. Source: PBMCs, taken at tuberculosis diagnosis. This clonotype originated in an adult with tuberculosis. CDR3: CASRKNLQGQEKLFF. In nucleotides, the CDR3 is TGTGCCAGCAGAAAAAATCTACAGGGACAGGAAAAACTGTTTTTT.